The 19 T cell receptor beta chains below were found in one sample sequenced in a study of graft-versus-host responses after intestinal transplantation. The table came from immunoSEQ multiplex PCR; TCRdb's copy has only in-frame clones and leaves some out. This sample has fewer than 120,000 clones; roughly 93% occur once, and the top ten carry about 0.51%. For these TCRs, the target antigens are not known. The source material was unstimulated CD8+ T cells sorted from spleen or lymph node cells, sampled before intestinal transplant. These TCRs come from a human donor who received an intestinal transplant.

The gene calls are TRBV6-5 and TRBJ2-4; 7 nucleotides match TRBD1. The germline V gene encodes CDR1 MNHEY and CDR2 SVGAGI. With 0 bases clipped from V and 8 bases from J, the junction kept 7 bases outside the gene matches. CDR3 length: 15 residues. In DNA form, the CDR3 reads TGTGCCAGCAGTTACTCGGGCAGGGGGACCGACATTCAGTACTTC. Its translation: CASSYSGRGTDIQYF.

The rearrangement links TRBV19 to TRBJ2-7; tentatively, D is TRBD2 (5 bases). The germline V gene has CDR1 LNHDA and CDR2 SQIVND (reference sequence). The CDR3 totals 16 residues. V dropped 1 base and J dropped 3 bases, with 16 bases sitting between them. CDR3 residues: CASSIVGKPGFYEQYF. The CDR3 DNA reads TGTGCCAGTAGTATAGTAGGGAAACCGGGGTTCTACGAGCAGTACTTC. Variable domain in full (rest from reference TRBV19 and TRBJ2-7): DGGITQSPKYLFRKEGQNVTLSCEQNLNHDAMYWYRQDPGQGLRLIYYSQIVNDFQKGDIAEGYSVSREKKESFPLTVTSAQKNPTAFYLCASSIVGKPGFYEQYFGPGTRLTVT.

This chain uses TRBV18 with TRBJ1-1; possible D gene TRBD1, 6 bases. The CDR3 spans 15 residues. V lost 3 bases and J 4 bases, leaving 15 bases between the germline ends. Germline CDR1 reads KGHSH; CDR2 reads LQKENI. CDR3 in amino acids: CASSPPPGEGTEAFF. The CDR3 region has the DNA TGTGCCAGCTCACCCCCGCCAGGGGAAGGCACTGAAGCTTTCTTT.

The chain links TRBV19 to TRBJ2-7, with D uncertain. The CDR3 sequence is 12 residues long. The germline gives CDR1 LNHDA, CDR2 SQIVND (reference sequence). Trimming left V 3 bases short and J 3 bases short, with 6 bases between. CDR3 bases: TGTGCCAGTAGTATCCTCGGCTACGAGCAGTACTTC. Its translation: CASSILGYEQYF.

The chain employs TRBV4-1 and TRBJ2-7; D perhaps matches TRBD2 (6 bases). The V end lost 0 bases, the J end lost 2 bases, and 11 bases lay between the germline ends. The germline CDR1 and CDR2 sequences are MGHRA and YSYEKL. CDR3 length equals 15 residues. CDR3 coding DNA: TGCGCCAGCAGCCAAGAATTGGCTAGCGCCTACGAGCAGTACTTC. It specifies CASSQELASAYEQYF.

The gene calls are TRBV13 and TRBJ1-1; D remains unclear. Germline CDR1 reads PRHDT; CDR2 reads FYEKMQ (reference sequence). This CDR3 has 15 amino acids. Trimming pared 5 bases from V and 1 base from J, leaving 14 bases between. CDR3: CASSTRRRGNTEAFF. The CDR3 nucleotides read TGTGCCAGCAGCACAAGACGGAGAGGGAACACTGAAGCTTTCTTT.

As to this clone: The sample carries other DNA sequences with the same CDR3. J is TRBJ2-1 and V is TRBV19; D ambiguous. CDR1 is LNHDA, CDR2 SQIVND, per germline (reference sequence). V shed 3 bases and J shed 7 bases, with 7 bases lying between them. This CDR3 is built from 12 residues. Here the CDR3 DNA reads TGTGCCAGTAGTATCGGCGGAAATGAGCAGTTCTTC. Amino acid sequence: CASSIGGNEQFF.

The chain links TRBV19 to TRBJ2-1; 7 bases fit TRBD2. This CDR3 has 14 residues. J gave up 1 base and V 3 bases, and 0 bases lay outside the gene matches. Germline CDR1 is LNHDA and CDR2 is SQIVND (reference sequence). Here the CDR3 reads CASSMGGSYNEQFF. Written as DNA, the CDR3 is TGTGCCAGTAGTATGGGGGGGTCCTACAATGAGCAGTTCTTC.

The chain couples TRBV28 to TRBJ1-1, with D hard to call. Germline V gene data show CDR1 as MDHEN and CDR2 as SYDVKM. Trimming pared 8 bases from V and 7 bases from J, leaving 11 bases between. This CDR3 is built from 11 residues. The CDR3 DNA follows: TGTGCCAGCCGTATAGGGCGTGAAGCTTTCTTT. This translates into CASRIGREAFF.

The rearrangement links TRBV19 to TRBJ2-7, with D uncertain. The CDR3 sequence is 12 residues long. Trimming removed 6 bases from V and 7 bases from J, with 13 bases in between. Germline V gene lookup returns CDR1 LNHDA and CDR2 SQIVND (reference sequence). The CDR3 nucleotides read TGTGCCAGTAGCCCCCAAGGGCGGGAGCAGTACTTC. This gives the protein CASSPQGREQYF.

The chain has TRBV27 and TRBJ1-5, with 8 nucleotides matching TRBD1. Germline assignment: CDR1 MNHEY and CDR2 SMNVEV (reference sequence). V trimming: 4 bases; J trimming: 9 bases; junction bases outside the gene matches: 8. This CDR3 is built from 14 residues. CDR3 bases: TGTGCCAGCAGTTCGACAGGGGTTAATAGGCCCCAGCATTTT. Amino acids: CASSSTGVNRPQHF.

The CDR3 coding sequence is TGTGCCAGCAGCCCCCTGGGGACTGCGGAGCGGAGGGAGCAGTACTTC. This encodes CASSPLGTAERREQYF. The V call is TRBV7-9, the J call TRBJ2-7; TRBD2 is a possible D gene (6 bases). CDR1 is SEHNR, CDR2 FQNEAQ, per germline (reference sequence). The CDR3 is made up of 16 amino acids. The ends were cut back, 5 bases at V and 7 bases at J, with 24 bases in the middle.

V and J are TRBV29-1 and TRBJ2-7; 8 bases are a match to TRBD2. Trimming removed 3 bases from V and 11 bases from J; junction bases left unmatched: 12. The CDR3 length is 13 residues. Germline CDR1 and CDR2: SQVTM and ANQGSEA. Here the CDR3 reads CSVEVYRAREEYF. CDR3 DNA sequence: TGCAGCGTTGAGGTTTACAGGGCGCGGGAGGAGTACTTC.

This CDR3 reads CASSPLAGGETQYF. The CDR3 coding sequence is TGTGCCAGCAGTCCGCTAGCGGGAGGAGAGACCCAGTACTTC. This chain links TRBV6-1 with TRBJ2-5; 11 bases are shared with TRBD2. The CDR3 extends over 14 amino acids. Germline CDR1 is MNHNS and CDR2 is SASEGT. V shed 5 bases and J 4 bases; nucleotides not matched to a gene: 3.

The rearrangement uses TRBV7-8 and TRBJ2-3; 10 positions agree with TRBD2. The CDR3 contains 17 residues. With 0 bases clipped from V and 5 bases from J, the junction kept 8 bases outside the gene matches. The germline gives CDR1 SGHVS, CDR2 FQNEAQ. The CDR3 loop is CASSLAVTSGIIDTQYF. As DNA, the CDR3 is TGTGCCAGCAGCTTAGCGGTAACTAGCGGGATTATAGATACGCAGTATTTT. Full variable domain (remainder filled in from reference TRBV7-8 and TRBJ2-3): GAGVSQSPRYKVAKRGQDVALRCDPISGHVSLFWYQQALGQGPEFLTYFQNEAQLDKSGLPSDRFFAERPEGSVSTLKIQRTQQEDSAVYLCASSLAVTSGIIDTQYFGPGTRLTVL.

The chain carries TRBV28 and TRBJ2-7, with D possibly being TRBD2 (7 bases). Germline V gene lookup returns CDR1 MDHEN and CDR2 SYDVKM. Deletions cut 9 bases from V and 3 bases from J, with 18 bases between. The CDR3 has 14 amino acids. The CDR3 DNA is TGTGCCAGGGGAGGAGGGGGGGTTCGCTACGAGCAGTACTTC. Translating gives CARGGGGVRYEQYF.

V gene TRBV27 combines with J gene TRBJ1-2; 7 bases map to TRBD1. CDR3 length: 14 amino acids. CDR1 is MNHEY and CDR2 is SMNVEV in the germline V gene (reference sequence). Losses at the gene ends were 5 bases for V and 1 base for J; bases not matched to a gene: 4. The CDR3, as DNA: TGTGCCAGCAGTGAGACAGGGTTTAACTATGGCTACACCTTC. It specifies CASSETGFNYGYTF.

The chain links TRBV9 to TRBJ2-1, with a possible D match to TRBD2 (6 bases). The V end lost 3 bases, the J end lost 0 bases, and 16 bases lay between the germline ends. CDR3 length: 17 residues. In germline, CDR1 is SGDLS, CDR2 YYNGEE. CDR3 in DNA: TGTGCCAGCAGCGGAACGGGAGATAAGGGCTCCTACAATGAGCAGTTCTTC. Amino acids: CASSGTGDKGSYNEQFF.

V gene TRBV27 combines with J gene TRBJ2-6, with D tentatively TRBD1 (6 bases). Deletions cut 3 bases from V and 2 bases from J, with 8 bases between. This CDR3 contains 15 residues. The V gene's germline CDR1 is MNHEY and CDR2 SMNVEV (reference sequence). The CDR3 is CASSFGGAGANVLTF. The CDR3 coding sequence is TGTGCCAGCAGTTTTGGGGGCGCTGGGGCCAACGTCCTGACTTTC.